This record covers a single T cell receptor beta chain. The antigen remains unidentified. The record originates from a study of identical twins. Study results and caveats: Researchers caution that invariant MAIT and iNKT cells could partly confound zero-insertion analyses. Conclusions were based on cross-sectional statistical analysis, without following the same donors. Abundant cord blood beta clonotypes carried fewer insertions; memory repertoires showed none.

Unique molecular identifiers were in the cDNA, with template-switch universal primer binding. TCRdb re-derived calls from the 5' RACE reads in MiXCR, one entry per CDR3 protein. The sample has under 250,000 distinct CDR3 sequences, about 13% seen once. With 0 bases removed from V and 3 bases from J, the gap between germline ends came to 6 bases. In germline, CDR1 is DFQATT, CDR2 SNEGSKA (reference sequence). The length of the CDR3 is 12 residues. Another study also made use of these data, one on yellow fever vaccine responses in identical twins.

The specimen was memory (CD45RO+) T cells sorted from blood. V usage is TRBV20-1 and J usage is TRBJ2-7; D not certain. This clonotype originated in a woman in her late teens or twenties in good health. CDR3 sequence (DNA): TGCAGTGCTAGAGAATCAGGCTACGAGCAGTACTTC. Residues: CSARESGYEQYF.